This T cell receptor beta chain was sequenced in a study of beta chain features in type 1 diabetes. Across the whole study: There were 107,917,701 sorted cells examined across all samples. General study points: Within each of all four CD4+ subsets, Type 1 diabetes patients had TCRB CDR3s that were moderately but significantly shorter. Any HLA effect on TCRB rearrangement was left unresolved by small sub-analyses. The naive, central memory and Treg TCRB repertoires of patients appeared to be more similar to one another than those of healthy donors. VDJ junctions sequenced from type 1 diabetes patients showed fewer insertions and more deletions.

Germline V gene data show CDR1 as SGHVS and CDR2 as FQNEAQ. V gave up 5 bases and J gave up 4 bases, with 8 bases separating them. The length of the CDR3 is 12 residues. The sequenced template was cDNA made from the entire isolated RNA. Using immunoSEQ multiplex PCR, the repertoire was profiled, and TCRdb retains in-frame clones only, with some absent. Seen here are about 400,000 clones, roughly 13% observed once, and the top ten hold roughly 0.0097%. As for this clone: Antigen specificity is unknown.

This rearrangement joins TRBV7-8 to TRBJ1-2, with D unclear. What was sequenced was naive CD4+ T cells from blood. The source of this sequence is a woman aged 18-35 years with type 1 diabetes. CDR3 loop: CASSPGVYGYTF. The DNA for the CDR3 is TGTGCCAGCAGCCCGGGAGTCTATGGCTACACCTTC. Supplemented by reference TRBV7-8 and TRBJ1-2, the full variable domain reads GAGVSQSPRYKVAKRGQDVALRCDPISGHVSLFWYQQALGQGPEFLTYFQNEAQLDKSGLPSDRFFAERPEGSVSTLKIQRTQQEDSAVYLCASSPGVYGYTFGSGTRLTVV.